The 5 T cell receptor delta chains reported below all come from one sample, sequenced in a study of gamma-delta chains in newborns, infants, children. TCRdb applied CATT to the reads for clone calling. This sample has about 4,000 delta-chain clones, with about 45% found just once. The sequencing used blood, collected at week 6. The receptors shown here come from a child who was a newborn, infant or young child, either healthy, febrile or measles-vaccinated (not recorded which).

V gene TRAV29/DV5 combines with J gene TRDJ1, with 8 bases that match TRDD3. V trimming: 2 bases; J trimming: 5 bases; junction bases outside the gene matches: 26. CDR1 is NSMFDY, CDR2 ISSIKDK, per germline. There are 20 residues in the CDR3. The CDR3 nucleotides read TGTGCAGCAAGGCTCAGTCGAATCAACTGGGGATACAGGGAGGGTGATAAACTCATCTTT. The encoded protein is CAARLSRINWGYREGDKLIF. The full variable domain, in which reference TRAV29/DV5 and TRDJ1 provide the parts outside the CDR3, is DQQVKQNSPSLSVQEGRISILNCDYTNSMFDYFLWYKKYPAEGPTFLISISSIKDKNEDGRFTVFLNKSAKHLSLHIVPSQPGDSAVYFCAARLSRINWGYREGDKLIFGKGTRVTVEP.

The genes are TRDV1 and TRDJ1; 10 bases fit TRDD3. CDR1 is TSWWSYY, CDR2 QGS, per germline. The CDR3 spans 22 residues. Trimming took 2 bases from V and 1 from J; bases not matched to a gene: 22. For the CDR3, the DNA is TGTGCTCTTGGGGAATTCCCCCCTTACCCCCGGGGGGATACGCTTATCACCGATAAACTCATCTTT. Translation gives CALGEFPPYPRGDTLITDKLIF.

This rearrangement joins TRDV3 to TRDJ1; D unresolved. V was trimmed by 1 base and J by 3 bases, leaving 12 bases between them. The germline V gene encodes CDR1 TVYSNPD and CDR2 GDNSRS (reference sequence). This CDR3 is built from 13 residues. The CDR3 is CAFTVLGSDKLIF. The CDR3 DNA reads TGTGCCTTTACCGTGTTGGGCTCCGATAAACTCATCTTT.

Details on this clone: The same CDR3 also results from other DNA sequences found in this sample. The chain combines TRDV3 with TRDJ1; 8 bases fit TRDD3. CDR1 TVYSNPD and CDR2 GDNSRS come from the germline V gene (reference sequence). This CDR3 is built from 22 residues. V was pared by 1 base and J by 0 bases, with 28 bases of the junction left unmatched. CDR3 amino acids: CAFTSLPRTGGSLGPYTDKLIF. DNA of the CDR3: TGTGCCTTTACATCTCTCCCCCGTACTGGGGGTTCCTTAGGGCCCTACACCGATAAACTCATCTTT.

This sequence joins TRDV1 and TRDJ1; 7 bases agree with TRDD3. V dropped 4 bases and J dropped 4; count of bases not matched to a gene: 18. CDR3 length equals 18 residues. Germline assignment: CDR1 TSWWSYY and CDR2 QGS. The CDR3 DNA reads TGTGCTCTTGGGGTGACTACTACGGTACTGGGGTTCGGCGATAAACTCATCTTT. It specifies CALGVTTTVLGFGDKLIF.